This T cell receptor (beta chain) was observed in a study of shared clonotypes between healthy human individuals. Method: immunoSEQ multiplex PCR; TCRdb's copy keeps in-frame clones and lacks some. This sample has about 1 million clones; roughly 70% occur once, and the top ten carry approximately 1.5%. The sample consisted of memory CD4+ T cells sorted from blood. Subset described: CD45RA-negative fraction. The sequence was collected from a man aged 18 to 30 in good health.

The CDR3 spells CASSRPDGSQHF. The CDR3 DNA reads TGTGCCAGCAGCCGCCCGGACGGCTCCCAGCATTTT. This chain uses TRBV28 with TRBJ1-5; unclear D gene. Germline-derived CDR1 and CDR2 are MDHEN and SYDVKM. CDR3 length equals 12 residues. The germline V and J ends were trimmed by 6 bases and 11 bases, with 14 bases remaining between them.